The 30 T cell receptor beta chains given below trace back to one sample, sequenced in a study of shared clonotypes between healthy human individuals. This table comes from immunoSEQ multiplex PCR, and its TCRdb copy is limited to in-frame clones, with some not included. The table shows some 580,000 clones, with about 96% occurring only once. The sequenced sample consisted of naive CD4+ T cells sorted from blood. Subset of the sample: CD45RA+ positively selected. Receptor source: a woman younger than 45 in good health.

This sequence joins TRBV5-1 and TRBJ1-6; D is undetermined. CDR1 and CDR2 from the germline V gene are SGHRS and YFSETQ. The length of the CDR3 is 16 residues. The ends were cut back, 0 bases at V and 8 bases at J, with 15 bases in the middle. The CDR3 loop reads CASSLAGRTTDSPLHF. DNA for the CDR3: TGCGCCAGCAGCTTGGCTGGGCGTACCACAGATTCACCCCTCCACTTT.

The chain carries TRBV19 and TRBJ2-4; D may be TRBD1 (5 bases). This CDR3 is built from 15 residues. Trimming removed 1 base from V and 0 bases from J, with 7 bases in between. Germline CDR1 is LNHDA and CDR2 is SQIVND (reference sequence). CDR3 amino acids: CASSIGQGAKNIQYF. In DNA, the CDR3 is TGTGCCAGTAGTATAGGCCAGGGAGCCAAAAACATTCAGTACTTC.

The chain uses TRBV4-1 and TRBJ2-1, with D tentatively TRBD2 (5 bases). The CDR3 runs to 15 residues. The germline CDR1 and CDR2 sequences are MGHRA and YSYEKL. Deletions cut 1 base from V and 0 bases from J, with 7 bases between. CDR3 nucleotide sequence: TGCGCCAGCAGCCAAGGGAGGAGCTCCTACAATGAGCAGTTCTTC. Protein sequence: CASSQGRSSYNEQFF.

The chain employs TRBV7-9 and TRBJ2-2; 12 nucleotides line up with TRBD2. J was trimmed by 2 bases and V by 4 bases; bases with no gene match: 5. CDR3 length: 17 amino acids. Per the germline V gene, CDR1 is SEHNR and CDR2 is FQNEAQ (reference sequence). CDR3 sequence: CASSWLAGGPNTGELFF. In DNA, the CDR3 is TGTGCCAGCAGCTGGCTAGCGGGAGGGCCAAACACCGGGGAGCTGTTTTTT. The variable domain in full, completed from reference TRBV7-9 and TRBJ2-2, reads DTGVSQNPRHKITKRGQNVTFRCDPISEHNRLYWYRQTLGQGPEFLTYFQNEAQLEKSRLLSDRFSAERPKGSFSTLEIQRTEQGDSAMYLCASSWLAGGPNTGELFFGEGSRLTVL.

J is TRBJ1-5 and V is TRBV7-9, with no clear D. This CDR3 has 14 amino acids. V was cut by 8 bases and J by 2 bases, with 13 bases left in between. Germline assignment: CDR1 SEHNR and CDR2 FQNEAQ (reference sequence). CDR3: CASSLSHGNQPQHF. Here the CDR3 DNA reads TGTGCCAGCTCCCTATCGCACGGCAATCAGCCCCAGCATTTT.

This sequence joins TRBV11-2 and TRBJ1-1, with unresolved D. Germline CDR1 is SGHAT and CDR2 is FQNNGV. Trimming stripped 3 bases from V and 5 bases from J, with 13 bases between. There are 14 residues in the CDR3. CDR3: CASSFGHKGTEAFF. The CDR3 DNA reads TGTGCCAGCAGCTTCGGGCACAAGGGAACTGAAGCTTTCTTT.

The chain couples TRBV19 to TRBJ1-5, with D perhaps TRBD1 (5 bases). This CDR3 is built from 12 residues. Germline CDR1 reads LNHDA; CDR2 reads SQIVND (reference sequence). Trimming took 6 bases from V and 6 from J, leaving 9 bases between them. The CDR3 DNA sequence: TGTGCCAGTAGGGCAGGGATTCAGCCCCAGCATTTT. Translated, it gives CASRAGIQPQHF. Full variable domain (remainder filled in from reference TRBV19 and TRBJ1-5): DGGITQSPKYLFRKEGQNVTLSCEQNLNHDAMYWYRQDPGQGLRLIYYSQIVNDFQKGDIAEGYSVSREKKESFPLTVTSAQKNPTAFYLCASRAGIQPQHFGDGTRLSIL.

The V gene is TRBV7-6, the J gene TRBJ1-1; D may be TRBD1 (6 bases). CDR1 and CDR2 (germline): SGHVS, FNYEAQ. This CDR3 is built from 19 residues. Between the trimmed V and J ends, which lost 5 bases and 1 base, there was a span of 26 bases. CDR3 sequence (DNA): TGTGCCAGCAGCACCAACTATCAGGGGCCGGGGACGAGGAACACTGAAGCTTTCTTT. It encodes CASSTNYQGPGTRNTEAFF.

The chain couples TRBV4-1 to TRBJ2-5; TRBD2 matches at 8 bases. This CDR3 is built from 16 residues. Germline loops: CDR1 MGHRA, CDR2 YSYEKL. V gave up 4 bases and J gave up 1 base; unmatched junction bases: 8. The CDR3 nucleotides are TGCGCCAGCAGCCGCACCGGGGGGGCCCGCCAAGAGACCCAGTACTTC. Protein: CASSRTGGARQETQYF.

J is TRBJ1-4 and V is TRBV5-4, with D possibly matching TRBD1 (6 bases). V was cut by 4 bases and J by 4 bases, with 14 bases left in between. The CDR3 runs to 15 residues. Per the germline V gene, CDR1 is SGHNT and CDR2 is YYREEE (reference sequence). This CDR3 reads CASSRSRDNNEKLFF. CDR3 nucleotide sequence: TGTGCCAGCAGCAGAAGCCGGGACAATAATGAAAAACTGTTTTTT.

This chain connects TRBV28 to TRBJ2-7; TRBD2 matches 7 bases. The J segment lost 5 bases and the V segment lost 8 bases, leaving 12 bases of the junction unmatched. CDR3 length equals 14 residues. Germline CDR1 is MDHEN and CDR2 is SYDVKM. The CDR3 bases are TGTGCCAGCGGCGGGGGACTACCCCGCCACGAGCAGTACTTC. Amino acids: CASGGGLPRHEQYF. Looking up the rest from reference TRBV28 and TRBJ2-7 gives the full variable domain: DVKVTQSSRYLVKRTGEKVFLECVQDMDHENMFWYRQDPGLGLRLIYFSYDVKMKEKGDIPEGYSVSREKKERFSLILESASTNQTSMYLCASGGGLPRHEQYFGPGTRLTVT.

V and J are TRBV2 and TRBJ2-1; TRBD2 agrees at 10 bases. The CDR3 contains 14 residues. CDR1 and CDR2 (germline): SNHLY, FYNNEI. V was clipped by 8 bases and J by 8 bases; unmatched bases: 9. For the CDR3, the DNA is TGTGCCAGCGCCTCTAGCGGGGGCTTCCATGAGCAGTTCTTC. It specifies CASASSGGFHEQFF.

The rearrangement uses TRBV7-8 and TRBJ2-3; TRBD1 aligns across 9 bases. The CDR3 covers 18 residues. Germline lookup yields CDR1 SGHVS and CDR2 FQNEAQ. V lost 1 base to trimming and J lost 2 bases; unmatched junction nucleotides: 10. This chain's CDR3 is CASSLGLVRDRVTDTQYF. DNA for the CDR3: TGTGCCAGCAGCTTAGGTTTGGTGAGGGACAGGGTCACAGATACGCAGTATTTT.

This chain links TRBV19 with TRBJ1-1, with D maybe TRBD1 (5 bases). The CDR3 length is 14 residues. The germline V gene has CDR1 LNHDA and CDR2 SQIVND (reference sequence). V gave up 7 bases and J gave up 1 base, with 13 bases separating them. This CDR3 reads CASTPGLKNTEAFF. As DNA, the CDR3 is TGTGCCAGTACCCCGGGACTCAAGAACACTGAAGCTTTCTTT.

This clone was detected once. CDR3 in DNA: TGCGCCAGCAGCTTGCGGGCTAGCGGGAGTAGCGGCCAGTACTTC. Translation gives CASSLRASGSSGQYF. V gene TRBV5-1 combines with J gene TRBJ2-7; 10 bases are shared with TRBD2. V was pared by 1 base and J by 10 bases, with 11 bases of the junction left unmatched. Germline values: CDR1 SGHRS, CDR2 YFSETQ. The CDR3 length is 15 residues.

The chain has TRBV11-1 and TRBJ2-7; 8 nucleotides line up with TRBD1. The J segment lost 0 bases and the V segment lost 5 bases, leaving 6 bases of the junction unmatched. The CDR3 is 15 amino acids. Germline V CDR1 and CDR2: SGHAT, FQDESV (reference sequence). The CDR3 spells CASSPRGPSSYEQYF. Here the CDR3 DNA reads TGTGCCAGCAGCCCCAGGGGGCCGAGCTCCTACGAGCAGTACTTC.

J is TRBJ2-7 and V is TRBV6-5, with D possibly matching TRBD2 (6 bases). Trimming removed 2 bases from V and 7 bases from J, with 18 bases in between. In germline, CDR1 is MNHEY, CDR2 SVGAGI. The CDR3 runs 15 residues. The CDR3 DNA reads TGTGCCAGCAGTTACGCGGAGACTAGTCCGGGGGAGCAGTACTTC. As protein: CASSYAETSPGEQYF.

CDR3 nucleotide sequence: TGTGCCAGCACTATACAGGGTCGCACCGGGGAGCTGTTTTTT. Residues: CASTIQGRTGELFF. The V call is TRBV28, the J call TRBJ2-2; D might be TRBD1 (6 bases). CDR1 MDHEN and CDR2 SYDVKM come from the germline V gene. V dropped 7 bases and J dropped 4 bases, with 13 bases sitting between them. The CDR3 consists of 14 residues.

The chain is built from TRBV15 and TRBJ1-2; perhaps TRBD1 as D (5 bases). CDR1 is LNHNV, CDR2 YYDKDF, per germline (reference sequence). V lost 1 base and J 2 bases, leaving 11 bases between the germline ends. This CDR3 has 15 residues. CDR3 sequence: CATSRVDRWNYGYTF. The CDR3 DNA reads as TGTGCCACCAGCAGAGTTGACAGATGGAACTATGGCTACACCTTC.

The chain recombines TRBV27 with TRBJ2-5; the match to TRBD2 covers 11 bases. Germline assignment: CDR1 MNHEY and CDR2 SMNVEV (reference sequence). The CDR3 runs 15 residues. V lost 6 bases and J lost 2; bases outside the gene matches: 5. DNA of the CDR3: TGTGCCAGCAGGTCTAGCGGGAGGAAACAAGAGACCCAGTACTTC. It specifies CASRSSGRKQETQYF.

This clone came up a few times. The DNA of the CDR3 is TGCGCCAGCAGCTTATCACAGGGGGCTATGGCGAACACTGAAGCTTTCTTT. This translates into CASSLSQGAMANTEAFF. The rearrangement links TRBV5-1 to TRBJ1-1; 9 nucleotides agree with TRBD1. Trimming took 2 bases from V and 1 from J; bases not matched to a gene: 9. Per the germline V gene, CDR1 is SGHRS and CDR2 is YFSETQ. CDR3 length: 17 amino acids.

This clone was counted once. This chain joins TRBV16 and TRBJ2-6; D unclear. Trimming took off 0 bases at V and 1 base at J, with 7 bases between the two ends. The CDR3 is 16 amino acids. The germline V gene encodes CDR1 KGHSY and CDR2 FQNENV. The CDR3 nucleotides read TGTGCCAGCAGCCAATCGATTGGGTCTGGGGCCAACGTCCTGACTTTC. Protein: CASSQSIGSGANVLTF.

This clone was detected once. This chain uses TRBV15 with TRBJ2-7; 8 bases align to TRBD2. Germline trimming cut 1 base from V and 5 bases from J; bases unmatched to any gene: 7. Per the germline V gene, CDR1 is LNHNV and CDR2 is YYDKDF (reference sequence). The CDR3 extends over 15 amino acids. For the CDR3, the DNA is TGTGCCACCAGCAGAGTTCGAGCGGGAGCCAACGAGCAGTACTTC. Translation gives CATSRVRAGANEQYF. The full variable domain, its missing parts supplied by reference TRBV15 and TRBJ2-7, is DAMVIQNPRYQVTQFGKPVTLSCSQTLNHNVMYWYQQKSSQAPKLLFHYYDKDFNNEADTPDNFQSRRPNTSFCFLDIRSPGLGDTAMYLCATSRVRAGANEQYFGPGTRLTVT.

The J gene is TRBJ2-7, the V gene TRBV19; 14 nucleotides agree with TRBD2. CDR1 is LNHDA and CDR2 is SQIVND in the germline V gene (reference sequence). Trimming removed 3 bases from V and 7 bases from J; junction bases left unmatched: 5. The CDR3 covers 15 residues. CDR3: CASSIRGLAGAEQYF. The CDR3 region has the DNA TGTGCCAGTAGTATCAGGGGACTAGCGGGAGCTGAGCAGTACTTC.

The gene calls are TRBV5-1 and TRBJ2-1; no clear D. Looked up from germline, CDR1 is SGHRS and CDR2 is YFSETQ. The V gene lost 4 bases and the J gene lost 0 bases, with 5 bases spanning the gap. This CDR3 contains 13 residues. The CDR3 DNA reads as TGCGCCAGCAGCCCTCTCTCCTACAATGAGCAGTTCTTC. Translation gives CASSPLSYNEQFF.

The chain is built from TRBV19 and TRBJ1-2, with TRBD1 as a possible D gene (5 bases). V lost 5 bases, J lost 8 bases, and 18 bases lay in between. Germline loops: CDR1 LNHDA, CDR2 SQIVND (reference sequence). The CDR3 is 14 residues long. The CDR3 DNA reads as TGTGCCAGTAGTCGCCGGGAGATGTGGGGGGGCTACACCTTC. The encoded protein is CASSRREMWGGYTF.

The V and J genes are TRBV6-1 and TRBJ2-1; 8 positions agree with TRBD2. The germline gives CDR1 MNHNS, CDR2 SASEGT. The V and J ends lost 3 bases and 7 bases, in that order; junction bases with no gene match: 8. The CDR3 loop spans 15 amino acids. CDR3 in amino acids: CASSESGSLVNEQFF. The CDR3, as DNA: TGTGCCAGCAGTGAGAGCGGGAGCCTGGTTAATGAGCAGTTCTTC.

The V gene is TRBV2, the J gene TRBJ1-2, with 7 bases lining up with TRBD1. This CDR3 is built from 16 residues. The ends lost 4 bases at V and 3 bases at J; junction bases unmatched: 11. Per the germline V gene, CDR1 is SNHLY and CDR2 is FYNNEI. The CDR3 is CASSAQVGGDDYGYTF. The CDR3 DNA reads TGTGCCAGCAGTGCCCAAGTAGGGGGCGACGACTATGGCTACACCTTC.

The rearrangement joins TRBV5-1 to TRBJ2-1, with 8 bases identical to TRBD1. The CDR3 contains 17 residues. Germline loops: CDR1 SGHRS, CDR2 YFSETQ. J lost 8 bases, V lost 3 bases, and 16 bases had no gene match. CDR3 sequence reads: CASSSRRVGTGSYEQFF. CDR3 sequence (DNA): TGCGCCAGCAGCTCCCGGCGTGTCGGGACAGGTTCCTATGAGCAGTTCTTC. Full variable domain (outside the CDR3, taken from reference TRBV5-1 and TRBJ2-1): KAGVTQTPRYLIKTRGQQVTLSCSPISGHRSVSWYQQTPGQGLQFLFEYFSETQRNKGNFPGRFSGRQFSNSRSEMNVSTLELGDSALYLCASSSRRVGTGSYEQFFGPGTRLTVL.

Here the CDR3 DNA reads TGTGCCAGCAGCTTACAGGGAGAGGCGAAGACCCAGTACTTC. This codes for CASSLQGEAKTQYF. The rearrangement uses TRBV7-9 and TRBJ2-5; D might be TRBD1 or TRBD2, each matching 5 bases. Trimming removed 2 bases at V and 6 bases at J, with 13 bases between. CDR3 length equals 14 residues. Germline V gene sequence: CDR1 SEHNR, CDR2 FQNEAQ (reference sequence). Full variable domain (rest looked up from reference TRBV7-9 and TRBJ2-5): DTGVSQNPRHKITKRGQNVTFRCDPISEHNRLYWYRQTLGQGPEFLTYFQNEAQLEKSRLLSDRFSAERPKGSFSTLEIQRTEQGDSAMYLCASSLQGEAKTQYFGPGTRLLVL.